A selection of T cell receptor beta chains follows, all from one sample in a study of CD8 T cells in Susac syndrome. MiXCR, run by TCRdb on the immunoSEQ multiplex PCR reads, gives a single entry per CDR3 protein. The data show under 300,000 distinct CDR3 sequences, almost 97% seen once. Sequenced: CD4+ T cells from PBMCs. The receptors shown here come from a human donor with Susac syndrome. The CDR3 runs from the conserved cysteine through the conserved F or W. A D gene is named only where the DNA matches it firmly. Expanded clones are given a class, and other clones once, few, many or no size at all.

TRBV9	TRBJ2-4	TRBD2	NA	TGTGCCAGCAGCGTTGGGGGGCCCAGGACTAGCGGAAACATTCAGTACTTC	CASSVGGPRTSGNIQYF
TRBV7-9	TRBJ2-6	NA	once	TGTGCCAGCAGCCCCGCCCAGGTACTCTCTGGGGCCAACGTCCTGACTTTC	CASSPAQVLSGANVLTF
TRBV27	TRBJ2-1	NA	NA	TGTGCCAGCAGTCCAGCCCTGGCGGCGAATGAGCAGTTCTTC	CASSPALAANEQFF
TRBV29-1	TRBJ2-3	TRBD1	NA	TGCAGCGTGTCTAAGGGACAGGGGAGCGCAGATACGCAGTATTTT	CSVSKGQGSADTQYF
TRBV30	TRBJ1-1	NA	NA	TGTGCCTGGAAGCAGGGAGCGAATGAAGCTTTCTTT	CAWKQGANEAFF
TRBV25-1	TRBJ2-1	TRBD2	NA	TGTGCCAGCAGTGAAACAGGACTAGCGGGAGGGCGGAACAATGAGCAGTTCTTC	CASSETGLAGGRNNEQFF
TRBV5-6	TRBJ2-2	NA	NA	TGTGCCAGCAGCCAGGACTACACGAACACCGGGGAGCTGTTTTTT	CASSQDYTNTGELFF
TRBV4-1	TRBJ2-7	NA	NA	TGCGCCAGCAGCCAAAGCCCCCGACTGACCTACGAGCAGTACTTC	CASSQSPRLTYEQYF
TRBV5-4	TRBJ1-2	TRBD1	NA	TGTGCCAGCAGCTCGGGACAGGGGGCGTTCGGCTACACCTTC	CASSSGQGAFGYTF
TRBV29-1	TRBJ2-1	NA	NA	TGCAGCGTTGACACACTGAATGAGCAGTTCTTC	CSVDTLNEQFF
TRBV20-1	TRBJ1-1	NA	NA	TGCAGTGCTAGACAGCCGAACACTGAAGCTTTCTTT	CSARQPNTEAFF
TRBV25-1	TRBJ2-7	TRBD1	NA	TGTGCCAGCAGTTTGACAGGGCAACTCTACGAGCAGTACTTC	CASSLTGQLYEQYF
TRBV7-2	TRBJ2-7	TRBD2	NA	TGTGCCAGCACCGAAGGGACTAGCGGGAGATTAGTGCGGGAGCAGTACTTC	CASTEGTSGRLVREQYF
TRBV18	TRBJ2-7	NA	NA	TGTGCCAGCTCACGCGCAGGGTTCTCCTACGAGCAGTACTTC	CASSRAGFSYEQYF
TRBV12-3/TRBV12-4	TRBJ2-1	NA	NA	TGTGCCAGCAGTTTAGCTAACTCCTACAATGAGCAGTTCTTC	CASSLANSYNEQFF
TRBV28	TRBJ1-1	NA	NA	TGTGCCAGCAGTTTAGGAGACGGCACTGAAGCTTTCTTT	CASSLGDGTEAFF
TRBV4-1	TRBJ2-1	NA	NA	TGCGCCAGCAGCCACCTGAGACAGGTATACAATGAGCAGTTCTTC	CASSHLRQVYNEQFF
TRBV5-4	TRBJ1-3	TRBD1	NA	TGTGCCAGCGAGGGGGCCGAAGGGGAAGCTGGAAACACCATATATTTT	CASEGAEGEAGNTIYF
TRBV12-5	TRBJ2-5	NA	NA	TGTGCTAGTGGTTTTATGGGCGGGAAAGAGACCCAGTACTTC	CASGFMGGKETQYF
TRBV12-5	TRBJ2-3	TRBD2	once	TGTGCTAGTGGTTTGCTGCCGGGACTAGCGGGGTCTCTAAGCACAGATACGCAGTATTTT	CASGLLPGLAGSLSTDTQYF
TRBV9	TRBJ1-1	NA	NA	TGTGCCAGCAGGTTCATCGGGAGGACTGAAGCTTTCTTT	CASRFIGRTEAFF
TRBV30	TRBJ2-1	NA	NA	TGTGCCTGGAGTGTACGCCAGTACAATGAGCAGTTCTTC	CAWSVRQYNEQFF
TRBV11-2	TRBJ2-5	TRBD2	NA	TGTGCCAGCAGCACCTCCGGGACTAGCGGGAGACAGACCCAGTACTTC	CASSTSGTSGRQTQYF
TRBV5-1	TRBJ2-1	TRBD2	NA	TGCGCCAGCAGCCGATTATCCAGCGGGAGGGGTGATGAGCAGTTCTTC	CASSRLSSGRGDEQFF
TRBV12-3/TRBV12-4	TRBJ2-3	NA	NA	TGTGCCAGCAGTTCAAGAGATACGCAGTATTTT	CASSSRDTQYF
TRBV19	TRBJ1-5	NA	NA	TGTGCCAGCACCACCCGACCACAGGGTGATCAGCCCCAGCATTTT	CASTTRPQGDQPQHF
TRBV18	TRBJ2-7	TRBD1	few	TGTGCCAGCTCGTCGACAGGGGCCTACGAGCAGTACTTC	CASSSTGAYEQYF
TRBV20-1	TRBJ1-5	TRBD1	NA	TGCAGTGCTAGAGTGGGACAGGGCACAGGGCAGCCCCAGCATTTT	CSARVGQGTGQPQHF
TRBV7-2	TRBJ2-2	NA	NA	TGTGCCAGCAGCTTAATTAGGGCCGGGGAGCTGTTTTTT	CASSLIRAGELFF
TRBV6-6	TRBJ2-1	TRBD1	NA	TGTGCCAGCAGACAGGACAGGTCCTACAATGAGCAGTTCTTC	CASRQDRSYNEQFF
TRBV29-1	TRBJ2-5	NA	NA	TGCAGCGTTGCGGGGTGGATTTCCCGGGAGACCCAGTACTTC	CSVAGWISRETQYF
TRBV20-1	TRBJ2-1	TRBD2	NA	TGCAGTGCTAGTATCTTGACTAGCGGGAGGGTCTCCTACAATGAGCAGTTCTTC	CSASILTSGRVSYNEQFF
TRBV29-1	TRBJ2-7	NA	NA	TGCAGCGCTCACAACGCGGGGATGGGAGAGCAGTACTTC	CSAHNAGMGEQYF
TRBV15	TRBJ2-2	NA	NA	TGTGCCACCAGCAGCAGACACACCGGGGAGCTGTTTTTT	CATSSRHTGELFF
TRBV30	TRBJ1-2	NA	NA	TGTGCCTCCCGCCGAGGTCTTAACTATGGCTACACCTTC	CASRRGLNYGYTF
TRBV28	TRBJ1-2	TRBD1	NA	TGTGCCAGCAGTCCCGCCCTTGGGACAGCGATCAACTATGGCTACACCTTC	CASSPALGTAINYGYTF
TRBV20-1	TRBJ1-3	NA	NA	TGCAGTGCTAGCAGACAAGATGCAAACACCATATATTTT	CSASRQDANTIYF
TRBV29-1	TRBJ2-2	TRBD2	NA	TGCAGCGTTCTGAAGCGGGAGAACGGGGAGCTGTTTTTT	CSVLKRENGELFF
TRBV5-4	TRBJ2-1	TRBD2	NA	TGTGCCAGCAGCTTGGGGGGCGGGACTAACAATGAGCAGTTCTTC	CASSLGGGTNNEQFF
TRBV15	TRBJ2-3	NA	NA	TGTGCCACCAGCAGAGATCTCCGGGACACAGATACGCAGTATTTT	CATSRDLRDTDTQYF
TRBV20-1	TRBJ2-3	TRBD2	NA	TGCAGTGCTAGGCCAGGGACTAGCGGGGCAGATACGCAGTATTTT	CSARPGTSGADTQYF
TRBV28	TRBJ2-2	NA	NA	TGTGCCAGCAGTTTTGGGGGGAAAAGTCCCGGGGAGCTGTTTTTT	CASSFGGKSPGELFF
TRBV11-3	TRBJ1-1	NA	NA	TGTGCCAGCAGCTTAGGGACCTGGAACACTGAAGCTTTCTTT	CASSLGTWNTEAFF
TRBV20-1	TRBJ1-1	NA	once	TGCAGTGCTAGATCCGGGGGAAGAGCTTTCTTT	CSARSGGRAFF
TRBV20-1	TRBJ1-5	NA	NA	TGCAGTGCTAAAACAACAAGCAATCAGCCCCAGCATTTT	CSAKTTSNQPQHF